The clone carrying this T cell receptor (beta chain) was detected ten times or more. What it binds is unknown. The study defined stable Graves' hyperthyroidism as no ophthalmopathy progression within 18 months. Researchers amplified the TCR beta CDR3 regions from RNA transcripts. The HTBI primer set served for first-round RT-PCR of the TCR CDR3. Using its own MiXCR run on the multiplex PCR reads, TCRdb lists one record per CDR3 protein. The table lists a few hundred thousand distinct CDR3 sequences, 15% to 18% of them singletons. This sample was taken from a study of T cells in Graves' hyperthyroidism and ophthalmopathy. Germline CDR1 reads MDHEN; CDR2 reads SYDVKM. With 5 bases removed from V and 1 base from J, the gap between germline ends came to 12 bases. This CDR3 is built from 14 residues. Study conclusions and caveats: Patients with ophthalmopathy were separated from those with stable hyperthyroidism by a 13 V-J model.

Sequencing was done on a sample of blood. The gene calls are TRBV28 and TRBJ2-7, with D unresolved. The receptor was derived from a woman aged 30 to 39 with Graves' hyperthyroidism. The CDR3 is CASSGPSRSYEQYF. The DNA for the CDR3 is TGTGCCAGCAGTGGACCGTCGAGATCCTACGAGCAGTACTTC.